This record concerns one TCR beta chain sequence. The data were produced by immunoSEQ multiplex PCR, yet TCRdb's version contains in-frame clones alone and is incomplete. This table holds about 40,000 clones, around 88% found once. Trimming took 0 bases from V and 2 from J; bases not matched to a gene: 6. The CDR3 sequence is 16 residues long. Germline V gene data show CDR1 as MNHEY and CDR2 as SVGAGI. This entry is derived from a study of OX40 agonist ivuxolimab in advanced cancers. Study-level background: Earlier treatment with anti-PD-1, anti-PD-L1 or anti-CTLA-4 was permitted, and roughly 42% had received some.

The sequencing used CD4+ or CD8+ T cells sorted from blood, collected in a trial of the OX40 agonist ivuxolimab. This sequence was found in an adult with an advanced solid tumor such as melanoma, head and neck, liver or kidney cancer. The genes are TRBV6-5 and TRBJ1-2; 7 bases align to TRBD1. CDR3 loop: CASSYSRDRINYGYTF. In DNA, the CDR3 is TGTGCCAGCAGTTACTCCCGGGACAGAATCAACTATGGCTACACCTTC.